The rows below give T cell receptor beta chains drawn from one sample of a study of response to subunit inactivated influenza vaccine. TCRdb analysed the RT-PCR reads with MiXCR anew, one entry per CDR3 protein. The sample yields under 500,000 distinct CDR3 sequences, 9.5% to 12% seen once. Specimen: PBMCs from blood, collected more than 35 days after vaccination. The source is a man over 45 who received an inactivated influenza vaccine. The CDR3 runs from the conserved cysteine through the conserved F or W. The order of the fields is J gene, clone size, V gene, D gene, CDR3 DNA, CDR3 protein. A D gene is named only where the DNA matches it firmly. Size values are once, few and many counts, or a class for expanded clones, and some rows have none.

TRBJ2-7 NA TRBV18 NA TGTGCCAGCTCCCTTGAGGAGGCTAGGGGAACCTCCTACGAGCAGTACTTC CASSLEEARGTSYEQYF
TRBJ2-7 NA TRBV5-6 NA TGTGCCAGCAGCTTGGACAGGGTAGCTTCGGCCGAGCAGTACTTC CASSLDRVASAEQYF
TRBJ1-1 NA TRBV5-6 TRBD1 TGTGCCAGCAGCTTTTCACCGGGACAGCACACTGAAGCTTTCTTT CASSFSPGQHTEAFF
TRBJ2-1 NA TRBV28 NA TGTGCCAGCAGTCCCTTCCGGGGCAATGAGCAGTTCTTC CASSPFRGNEQFF
TRBJ2-3 many TRBV20-1 NA TGCAGTGCTGGGAGGGATACGCAGTATTTT CSAGRDTQYF
TRBJ1-1 few TRBV12-3/TRBV12-4 NA TGTGCCAGCAGTTTAGCAGGGACATCAACTGAAGCTTTCTTT CASSLAGTSTEAFF
TRBJ2-1 many TRBV5-6 TRBD2 TGTGCCAGCACTGCTAGCGGGCTAGGTGAGCAGTTCTTC CASTASGLGEQFF
TRBJ2-3 NA TRBV6-2/TRBV6-3 NA TGTGCCAACAGCCATCCCCGACTATTAGATACGCAGTATTTT CANSHPRLLDTQYF
TRBJ2-1 NA TRBV7-2 NA TGTGCCAGCAGCACAAGGACACCGCAGATTGAGCAGTTCTTC CASSTRTPQIEQFF
TRBJ2-4 NA TRBV5-1 NA TGCGCCAGCAGCTTGGCGCCCTTCGTGCCGGCCAGGGGAGTTTTAGCCAAAAACATTCAGTACTTC CASSLAPFVPARGVLAKNIQYF
TRBJ2-5 NA TRBV29-1 NA TGCAGCGTCCGGACAGAACAAGAGACCCAGTACTTC CSVRTEQETQYF
TRBJ1-2 NA TRBV4-3 NA TGCGCCAGCAGCCAGAACCAGAGCCCCTATGGCTACACCTTC CASSQNQSPYGYTF
TRBJ1-6 few TRBV3-1 NA TGTGCCAGCAGTGAGGGGTACTATCCCCTCCACTTT CASSEGYYPLHF
TRBJ2-2 once TRBV12-3/TRBV12-4 TRBD1 TGTGCCAGCAGTTTCCATCACGGGACAGTCTCCGGGGAGCTGTTTTTT CASSFHHGTVSGELFF
TRBJ2-5 many TRBV18 NA TGTGCCAGCTCACCAGGTGCAGGAGTTGGTGAGACCCAGTACTTC CASSPGAGVGETQYF
TRBJ2-7 many TRBV7-2 TRBD2 TGTGCCAGCAGCCCGACTAGCGCTGACTACGAGCAGTACTTC CASSPTSADYEQYF
TRBJ2-1 NA TRBV27 TRBD2 TGTGCCAGCACGACTAGCGGGCCCTACAATGAGCAGTTCTTC CASTTSGPYNEQFF
TRBJ2-2 NA TRBV5-1 NA TGCGCCAGCAGCTTGTCGGCGGGGACCTACACCGGGGAGCTGTTTTTT CASSLSAGTYTGELFF
TRBJ1-1 few TRBV4-3 TRBD1 TGCGCCAGCAGCCATTCCCGGGACAGGGGTGACACTGAAGCTTTCTTT CASSHSRDRGDTEAFF
TRBJ2-2 few TRBV5-1 NA TGCGCCAGCAGCGGGACGCGTGGTTGGGACACCGGGGAGCTGTTTTTT CASSGTRGWDTGELFF
TRBJ2-1 few TRBV11-3 NA TGTGCCAGCAGCTTAGAGCAGGGGGGCTACAATGAGCAGTTCTTC CASSLEQGGYNEQFF
TRBJ1-1 many TRBV4-1 NA TGCGCCAGCAGCCAAGGTATCATAGCGGCGAACACTGAAGCTTTCTTT CASSQGIIAANTEAFF
TRBJ2-7 few TRBV7-2 NA TGTGCCAGCAGCTACCAGGGTCCGATGTTCGAGCAGTACTTC CASSYQGPMFEQYF
TRBJ2-5 NA TRBV4-1 NA TGCGCCAGCAGCCCCTCCTATAGAGACGAAGAGACCCAGTACTTC CASSPSYRDEETQYF
TRBJ2-6 few TRBV6-5 NA TGTGCCAGCAGTTACTATAGTTTCTCTGGGGCCAACGTCCTGACTTTC CASSYYSFSGANVLTF
TRBJ2-7 many TRBV7-2 TRBD2 TGTGCCAGCAGCTGGACTAGCGGGAGGGTGAGTGAGCAGTACTTC CASSWTSGRVSEQYF
TRBJ2-2 NA TRBV12-3/TRBV12-4 TRBD1 TGTGCCAGCACCCCTTGGGACAGGGGTGCCGGGGAGCTGTTTTTT CASTPWDRGAGELFF
TRBJ2-3 many TRBV29-1 TRBD2 TGCAGCGTTGCCGGGATGGGGATCCTAGCGGGAGCCGGGGATACGCAGTATTTT CSVAGMGILAGAGDTQYF
TRBJ1-4 few TRBV6-1 TRBD1 TGTGCCAGCTCTCCGACAGGGGGTGAAAAACTGTTTTTT CASSPTGGEKLFF
TRBJ2-1 few TRBV25-1 TRBD2 TGTGCCAGCAGTGAAGATGGAGCGGGAGCCCACAATGAGCAGTTCTTC CASSEDGAGAHNEQFF
TRBJ1-5 few TRBV7-2 NA TGTGCCAGCAGCTTAGTAGGGACACAGATCGATCAGCCCCAGCATTTT CASSLVGTQIDQPQHF
TRBJ2-5 NA TRBV28 NA TGTGCCAGCAAGTTAGTGCCCCAAGAGACCCAGTACTTC CASKLVPQETQYF
TRBJ1-5 few TRBV5-6 NA TGTGCCAGCAGCGCGGGCAGAAGTTTTGATCAGCCCCAGCATTTT CASSAGRSFDQPQHF
TRBJ2-6 few TRBV10-1 NA TGCGCCAGCAGTGATAGTCGATCTGGGGCCAACGTCCTGACTTTC CASSDSRSGANVLTF
TRBJ2-1 few TRBV5-1 NA TGCGCCAGCAGCTTGGATACCGGGTCCTTCAATGAGCAGTTCTTC CASSLDTGSFNEQFF
TRBJ2-3 few TRBV6-1 NA TGTGCCAGCAGTGAATCGGTATCGGGGGATACGCAGTATTTT CASSESVSGDTQYF
TRBJ2-5 many TRBV2 NA TGTGCCAGCAAGCAGGGCGGATGGGGAGAGACCCAGTACTTC CASKQGGWGETQYF
TRBJ2-5 many TRBV20-1 TRBD2 TGCAGTGCTAGGAATTCGCGGGGGGGAGAGACCCAGTACTTC CSARNSRGGETQYF
TRBJ1-1 few TRBV5-1 TRBD1 TGCGCCAGCAGCTGGAGGGGACAGGGGGCCGGCACTGAAGCTTTCTTT CASSWRGQGAGTEAFF
TRBJ1-2 few TRBV5-1 TRBD1 TGCGCCAGCAGCCCTACCGGACAGGGGGGATATGGCTACACCTTC CASSPTGQGGYGYTF
TRBJ2-2 NA TRBV4-3 NA TGCGCCAGCAGCCTAGGCGTAGGTGGTCGCGGGGAGCTGTTTTTT CASSLGVGGRGELFF
TRBJ2-7 few TRBV29-1 NA TGCAGCGTTGTAGGGGGTGGGTACGAGCAGTACTTC CSVVGGGYEQYF
TRBJ1-6 many TRBV5-1 TRBD1 TGCGCCAGCAGCCTAAAATCGACAGGGGGCAATTCACCCCTCCACTTT CASSLKSTGGNSPLHF
TRBJ2-4 many TRBV12-3/TRBV12-4 NA TGTGCCAGCAGTTTGAAAACCCTATGGAGCAAAAACATTCAGTACTTC CASSLKTLWSKNIQYF
TRBJ2-7 many TRBV7-2 NA TGTGCCAGCTATGGATCGCCCTACGAGCAGTACTTC CASYGSPYEQYF
TRBJ1-1 few TRBV20-1 NA TGCAGTGCTAGAGATGAGTGGGGGGCAACTGAAGCTTTCTTT CSARDEWGATEAFF
TRBJ2-6 few TRBV27 NA TGTGCCAGCAGTTACTACACCGGTGGGGCCAACGTCCTGACTTTC CASSYYTGGANVLTF
TRBJ2-2 few TRBV12-3/TRBV12-4 NA TGTGCCAGCAATTTGGGTGGGAACACCGGGGAGCTGTTTTTT CASNLGGNTGELFF
TRBJ2-7 few TRBV6-5 TRBD2 TGTGCCAGCAGTTACGTACGCGGACTAGCGGGACTAGCCCATCACGAGCAGTACTTC CASSYVRGLAGLAHHEQYF